This record covers a single T cell receptor beta chain. No antigen is known for it. One junction end does not reproduce the germline sequence, and a read error may be involved. TCR beta sequencing was performed on blood CD8+ and CD4+ T cells. The data originate from a study of CD8 T cells in Susac syndrome. Study-wide results and limits: The CD4+ T cell repertoire of patients with Susac syndrome showed no detectable clonal expansion. By the study's own acknowledgment, its TCR sequencing and HLA analysis included relatively few individuals.

When the RNA was reverse transcribed, random hexamers were used with an input of about 0.5 to 1 ug. The immunoSEQ assay covered 54 Vbeta and 13 Jbeta segments for CDR3. TCRdb re-analysed the immunoSEQ multiplex PCR reads in MiXCR, keeping a single row per CDR3 protein. The table includes 210,000 or so distinct CDR3 sequences, about 94% detected once. The germline V gene encodes CDR1 SSHAT and CDR2 FNYEAQ (reference sequence). The CDR3 loop spans 15 amino acids. V gene TRBV7-7 combines with J gene TRBJ2-5, with 12 nucleotides matching TRBD1. The TCR was taken from a human donor with Susac syndrome. Material for sequencing was CD4+ T cells from PBMCs. The CDR3 sequence is CASSLRDRGLETQYF. DNA of the CDR3: TGTGCTAGCAGCTTAAGGGACAGGGGGCTGGAGACCCAGTACTTC. The entire variable domain, with the rest obtained from reference TRBV7-7 and TRBJ2-5, is as follows: GAGVSQSPRYKVTKRGQDVTLRCDPISSHATLYWYQQALGQGPEFLTYFNYEAQPDKSGLPSDRFSAERPEGSISTLTIQRTEQRDSAMYRCASSLRDRGLETQYFGPGTRLLVL.